This TCR beta chain was sequenced for a study of blood T cell repertoires in COVID-19. Overall study context: COVID-19 samples collected from the United States, Italy and Spain covered acute and convalescent phases.

The table came from immunoSEQ multiplex PCR; TCRdb's copy has only in-frame clones and leaves some out. The sample includes fewer than 450,000 clones, around 87% seen only once; the top ten take around 6%. V lost 5 bases and J lost 1; bases outside the gene matches: 6. Germline V gives CDR1 SGHTA, CDR2 FQGTGA. The CDR3 consists of 15 residues. The genes are TRBV7-3 and TRBJ1-1, with TRBD1 identical over 8 bases. Sequencing was done on a sample of peripheral blood. The clonotype originates from a woman aged 45-60 years with COVID-19, enrolled during active disease. The CDR3 bases are TGTGCCAGCAGCCCTAAGACAGGGGCGAACACTGAAGCTTTCTTT. Translating gives CASSPKTGANTEAFF.